This T cell receptor beta chain originates from a study of blood T cell repertoires in COVID-19. The germline V gene encodes CDR1 SEHNR and CDR2 FQNEAQ (reference sequence). J gave up 0 bases and V 6 bases, and 8 bases lay outside the gene matches. This CDR3 has 16 amino acids. Cohort assignment relied on participant-reported clinical history. In the authors' methods: Researchers report that nucleated cell counts were estimated from reference gene primer amplification. Assay used: immunoSEQ multiplex PCR; TCRdb lists only in-frame clones, some missing. V, J and clone size are taken as reported in that table, and D and trimming were inferred from the DNA itself. The top ten hold 7.2% of the sample, which has more than 200,000 clones, over 75% seen once.

The clonotype originates from a man aged 25 to 40 in a cohort exposed to, infected with or recovered from COVID-19 (not recorded which). Sequencing was carried out using PBMCs or T cells enriched from blood (not recorded which). V and J are TRBV7-9 and TRBJ2-4; 7 positions match TRBD1. CDR3 coding DNA: TGTGCCAGCAGTTTACAGGGGAGTCTAGCCAAAAACATTCAGTACTTC. Translating it yields CASSLQGSLAKNIQYF.